This TCR beta chain came from a study of post-analysis software for immune sequencing data. Study-wide context: Recorded subtypes: relapsing-remitting, secondary progressive, progressive-relapsing; some patients unannotated. The study's findings and limits: TRBV5-6, TRBV5-1 and TRBV20-1 were among 4 or 5 TRBV segments more frequent in patients than controls. Strong same-batch co-clustering of samples appeared with F measure clustering. Comparison with controls showed significantly lower normalized Chao1 diversity in multiple sclerosis patients.

A word on this clonotype: The antigen is not known.

The germline V gene encodes CDR1 SEHNR and CDR2 FQNEAQ (reference sequence). CDR3 length equals 12 residues. The ends were cut back, 5 bases at V and 6 bases at J, with 8 bases in the middle. Included in the TCR beta cDNA libraries were unique molecular identifiers. Some 500,000 cDNA molecules were obtained per 1 to 10 million input T cells. TCRdb re-called the PCR reads with MiXCR, one entry per CDR3 protein. This sample has about 400,000 distinct CDR3 sequences, with less than 35% found just once. The sample was blood. This receptor was obtained from a girl aged 5-17 years with multiple sclerosis. The chain has TRBV7-9 and TRBJ2-1; the D is unclear. The CDR3 DNA reads as TGTGCCAGCAGCACCCGAACCAATGAGCAGTTCTTC. Translating gives CASSTRTNEQFF.